The clone carrying this T cell receptor (beta chain) was recorded at least ten times. Antigen unknown. The CDR3 runs 16 residues. CDR1 is LNHNV and CDR2 is YYDKDF in the germline V gene (reference sequence). V dropped 4 bases and J dropped 3; count of bases not matched to a gene: 12. Diagnosis of hyperthyroidism was new in patients aged 18 to 65, and its duration was under 2 months. Fresh peripheral blood, 10 ml, was the source of the PBMCs. This specimen comes from a study of T cells in Graves' hyperthyroidism and ophthalmopathy. Overall study findings and caveats: The model predicted ophthalmopathy a median about 6.6 months before onset.

RNA transcripts gave rise to amplified TCR beta CDR3 regions. A set of HTBI primers served as the primers for a first-round RT-PCR of the TCR CDR3. Each CDR3 protein gets one entry after TCRdb re-called the multiplex PCR reads with MiXCR. The sample includes about 260,000 distinct CDR3 sequences, 25% to 30% of them seen just once. The sequence was collected from a man aged 40-49 years with Graves' hyperthyroidism that later progressed to Graves' ophthalmopathy. The genes are TRBV15 and TRBJ2-7, with 7 bases matching TRBD1. Sequencing was performed on blood. This chain's CDR3 is CATSNRKTGELYEQYF. Written as DNA, the CDR3 is TGTGCCACCAGCAACAGAAAAACAGGGGAACTCTACGAGCAGTACTTC.